These 17 T cell receptor beta chains share one sample of origin, sequenced in a study of beta chain features in type 1 diabetes. Study-wide results and caveats: A moderate, significant TCRB CDR3 shortening appeared in type 1 diabetes across four CD4+ subsets.

Isolated RNA was reverse transcribed in full, so expressed TCRB transcripts were sequenced. Produced via immunoSEQ multiplex PCR; TCRdb's table is partial and in-frame only. The sample consists of 150,000 to 200,000 clones, roughly 60% of them appearing once. These receptors' targets are unknown. The sequenced sample consisted of naive CD4+ T cells from blood. The receptors derive from a man between 25 and 39 years old with type 1 diabetes.

The V and J genes are TRBV25-1 and TRBJ2-1, with a tentative D call TRBD2 (5 bases). Germline V lookup: CDR1 MGHDK, CDR2 SYGVNS. Trimming removed 6 bases from V and 4 bases from J, with 16 bases in between. CDR3 length equals 15 residues. This chain's CDR3 is CASSTSEVLYNEQFF. The CDR3 DNA reads as TGTGCCAGCAGCACCTCGGAGGTTTTATACAATGAGCAGTTCTTC.

The chain carries TRBV25-1 and TRBJ2-1, with D perhaps TRBD1 (6 bases). This CDR3 is built from 15 residues. Trimming took off 5 bases at V and 5 bases at J, with 16 bases between the two ends. CDR1 and CDR2 (germline): MGHDK, SYGVNS. The CDR3 region has the DNA TGTGCCAGCAGTTCTCGTAGGGGGAACAACAATGAGCAGTTCTTC. It translates to CASSSRRGNNNEQFF.

The chain uses TRBV13 and TRBJ1-2; TRBD1 is a possible D gene (6 bases). V was shortened by 5 bases and J by 3 bases, with 13 bases between the two germline ends. The CDR3 runs 14 residues. Germline loops: CDR1 PRHDT, CDR2 FYEKMQ (reference sequence). CDR3 bases: TGTGCCAGCAGCCTTAGACAGGAAGACTATGGCTACACCTTC. Residues: CASSLRQEDYGYTF.

This chain joins TRBV11-2 and TRBJ2-1; 9 bases fit TRBD2. With V trimmed by 6 bases and J by 1 base, 7 bases remained unmatched. The germline gives CDR1 SGHAT, CDR2 FQNNGV. The CDR3 has 16 amino acids. CDR3 in amino acids: CASSFIAGDSYNEQFF. CDR3 sequence (DNA): TGTGCCAGCAGTTTTATAGCGGGAGATTCCTACAATGAGCAGTTCTTC. Drawing the rest from reference TRBV11-2 and TRBJ2-1, the complete variable domain is EAGVAQSPRYKIIEKRQSVAFWCNPISGHATLYWYQQILGQGPKLLIQFQNNGVVDDSQLPKDRFSAERLKGVDSTLKIQPAKLEDSAVYLCASSFIAGDSYNEQFFGPGTRLTVL.

V is TRBV29-1 and J is TRBJ2-7; the match to TRBD1 covers 7 bases. The CDR3 is 12 residues long. CDR1 and CDR2 (germline): SQVTM, ANQGSEA. The J segment lost 7 bases and the V segment lost 2 bases, leaving 5 bases of the junction unmatched. The chain's CDR3 is CSVETQGEEQYF. CDR3 bases: TGCAGCGTTGAAACCCAGGGGGAAGAGCAGTACTTC.

As DNA, the CDR3 is TGTGCCAGCAGTTACGGTTCACAGCAGAACTCCTACGAGCAGTACTTC. It encodes CASSYGSQQNSYEQYF. This chain links TRBV6-5 with TRBJ2-7; D ambiguous. The length of the CDR3 is 16 residues. Trimming took 2 bases from V and 0 from J, leaving 14 bases between them. Germline V CDR1 and CDR2: MNHEY, SVGAGI.

The V call is TRBV20-1, the J call TRBJ1-5; D not certain. With 1 base removed from V and 4 bases from J, the gap between germline ends came to 2 bases. Looked up from germline, CDR1 is DFQATT and CDR2 is SNEGSKA (reference sequence). The CDR3 runs 11 residues. CDR3 sequence (DNA): TGCAGTGCTAGAGGAAATCAGCCCCAGCATTTT. This gives the protein CSARGNQPQHF.

This chain joins TRBV23-1 and TRBJ2-7, with D tentatively TRBD2 (6 bases). TRBV23-1 is assigned to the ORF class and has an uncertain function. This CDR3 spans 15 amino acids. The germline V and J ends were trimmed by 0 bases and 6 bases, with 15 bases remaining between them. CDR3 sequence (DNA): TGCGCCAGCAGTCAATCTCTGGAGGGGAGATTCGAGCAGTACTTC. Amino acid sequence: CASSQSLEGRFEQYF.

This chain links TRBV7-2 with TRBJ2-1, with 11 positions matching TRBD2. CDR3 length equals 14 residues. Germline CDR1 SGHTA, CDR2 FQGNSA. V gave up 5 bases and J gave up 6 bases; unmatched junction bases: 3. CDR3 sequence reads: CASSRTSGPNEQFF. In DNA, the CDR3 is TGTGCCAGCAGCAGGACTAGCGGGCCCAATGAGCAGTTCTTC.

V and J are TRBV28 and TRBJ2-4, with TRBD1 identical over 8 bases. Germline CDR1 MDHEN, CDR2 SYDVKM. This CDR3 contains 14 residues. Trimming at V came to 2 bases and at J to 7 bases, leaving 4 bases not matched to a gene. The CDR3 DNA reads as TGTGCCAGCAGTTTAGCCGGGACAGGTAACATTCAGTACTTC. As protein: CASSLAGTGNIQYF.

This clone was seen a few times. The chain links TRBV30 to TRBJ2-5, with 11 bases fitting TRBD2. This CDR3 is built from 19 residues. The germline V gene has CDR1 GTSNPN and CDR2 SVGIG (reference sequence). With V trimmed by 4 bases and J by 2 bases, 18 bases remained unmatched. The CDR3 loop is CAWTQFRTSGGKTQETQYF. In DNA, the CDR3 is TGTGCCTGGACCCAGTTCCGTACTAGCGGGGGAAAAACTCAAGAGACCCAGTACTTC.

The chain combines TRBV5-6 with TRBJ2-7; either TRBD1 or TRBD2 may supply D (5 bases each). Per germline, CDR1 SGHDT and CDR2 YYEEEE. The CDR3 loop spans 13 amino acids. Trimming pared 1 base from V and 3 bases from J, leaving 8 bases between. DNA of the CDR3: TGTGCCAGCAGCTTGACAGGAGGCTACGAGCAGTACTTC. This sequence encodes CASSLTGGYEQYF. The variable domain in full, with the rest retrieved from reference TRBV5-6 and TRBJ2-7, is DAGVTQSPTHLIKTRGQQVTLRCSPKSGHDTVSWYQQALGQGPQFIFQYYEEEERQRGNFPDRFSGHQFPNYSSELNVNALLLGDSALYLCASSLTGGYEQYFGPGTRLTVT.

This clone showed up just once. The rearrangement links TRBV14 to TRBJ1-6; D gene uncertain. The length of the CDR3 is 14 residues. Trimming shortened V by 1 base and J by 10 bases, and 11 bases separated the two germline ends. Germline-derived CDR1 and CDR2 are SGHDN and FVKESK. The DNA for the CDR3 is TGTGCCAGCAGCCAAGGGCAGGCCGGGTCACCCCTCCACTTT. It specifies CASSQGQAGSPLHF.

This sequence joins TRBV27 and TRBJ2-5; 10 bases match TRBD2. V shed 2 bases, J shed 5 bases, and the junction held 8 bases outside the gene matches. This CDR3 contains 16 residues. Germline CDR1 is MNHEY and CDR2 is SMNVEV (reference sequence). The CDR3 loop reads CASSLRPSGGFETQYF. In DNA form, the CDR3 reads TGTGCCAGCAGTTTAAGGCCTAGCGGGGGCTTCGAGACCCAGTACTTC.

The rearrangement uses TRBV29-1 and TRBJ2-7; no definite D call. Germline V gene data show CDR1 as SQVTM and CDR2 as ANQGSEA. The CDR3 is 12 residues long. Trimming pared 5 bases from V and 0 bases from J, leaving 8 bases between. Written as DNA, the CDR3 is TGCAGCGTTATGGAGAGCTCCTACGAGCAGTACTTC. It codes for CSVMESSYEQYF.

This sequence joins TRBV9 and TRBJ2-7; D may correspond to TRBD1 or TRBD2 (5 bases each). Per germline, CDR1 SGDLS and CDR2 YYNGEE. V was pared by 1 base and J by 3 bases, with 11 bases between. This CDR3 spans 14 amino acids. CDR3 residues: CASSVLGTGYEQYF. The CDR3 DNA is TGTGCCAGCAGCGTATTAGGGACGGGCTACGAGCAGTACTTC.

The chain carries TRBV10-3 and TRBJ2-3, with TRBD2 matching 10 bases. The CDR3 is made up of 17 amino acids. Losses at the gene ends were 0 bases for V and 2 bases for J; bases not matched to a gene: 5. Looked up from germline, CDR1 is ENHRY and CDR2 is SYGVKD. The CDR3 is CAISESRLAGATDTQYF. The CDR3, as DNA: TGTGCCATCAGTGAGTCGAGGCTAGCGGGGGCCACAGATACGCAGTATTTT.